This T cell receptor (beta chain) came from a study of Graves' ophthalmopathy and Graves' hyperthyroidism. Study-wide findings and caveats: A classifier, a 13-signature model, separated ophthalmopathy from stable hyperthyroidism with approximately 88% sensitivity and approximately 80% specificity.

The TCR beta CDR3 regions underwent amplification from RNA transcripts. HTBI primers primed a first-round RT-PCR, and a second-round multiplex PCR followed. TCRdb re-derived calls from the multiplex PCR reads in MiXCR, one entry per CDR3 protein. The table includes over a million distinct CDR3 sequences, 36% detected once. Clinicians diagnosed using symptoms, serum thyroxine, TRAb, thyroid ultrasound and orbital computed tomography. On this clonotype itself: As yet, its antigen is unknown.

Germline loops: CDR1 SGHAT, CDR2 FQNNGV. V dropped 4 bases and J dropped 3 bases, with 9 bases sitting between them. The CDR3 loop spans 13 amino acids. This clonotype originated in an adult man with Graves' hyperthyroidism. Sequenced input: peripheral blood or thyroid tissue (not recorded which). The chain is built from TRBV11-2 and TRBJ1-2; D is ambiguous. CDR3: CASSSAFDYGYTF. CDR3 nucleotides: TGTGCCAGCAGCTCCGCTTTTGACTATGGCTACACCTTC.